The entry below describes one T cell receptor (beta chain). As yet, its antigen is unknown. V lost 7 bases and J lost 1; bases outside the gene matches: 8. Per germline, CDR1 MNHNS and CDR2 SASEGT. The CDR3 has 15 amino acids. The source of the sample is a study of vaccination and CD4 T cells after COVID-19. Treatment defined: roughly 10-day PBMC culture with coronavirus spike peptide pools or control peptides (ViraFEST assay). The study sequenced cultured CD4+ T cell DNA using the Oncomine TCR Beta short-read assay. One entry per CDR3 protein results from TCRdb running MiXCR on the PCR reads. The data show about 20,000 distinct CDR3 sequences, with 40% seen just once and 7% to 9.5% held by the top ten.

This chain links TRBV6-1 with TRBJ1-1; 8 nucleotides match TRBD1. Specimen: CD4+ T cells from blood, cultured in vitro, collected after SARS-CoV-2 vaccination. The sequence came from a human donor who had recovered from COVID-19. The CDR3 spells CASKTGGTANTEAFF. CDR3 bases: TGTGCCAGCAAAACAGGGGGTACAGCGAACACTGAAGCTTTCTTT.